The 13 T cell receptor beta chains presented below share a single source sample, sequenced in a study of blood T cell repertoires in COVID-19. Only in-frame clones appear in the TCRdb table, and some are missing; sequencing was by immunoSEQ multiplex PCR. The sample has 76,000 or so clones; roughly nine tenths are singletons. Sample: peripheral blood. Receptors originate from a young man with acute or convalescent COVID-19.

The chain couples TRBV7-9 to TRBJ2-2; D unresolved. V was pared by 1 base and J by 4 bases, with 10 bases between. The CDR3 contains 15 residues. Germline V gene sequence: CDR1 SEHNR, CDR2 FQNEAQ (reference sequence). The CDR3 loop reads CASSLEYPLTGELFF. The CDR3 DNA sequence: TGTGCCAGCAGCTTAGAGTACCCACTCACCGGGGAGCTGTTTTTT.

The chain combines TRBV7-2 with TRBJ1-6; 9 positions agree with TRBD1. Germline lookup yields CDR1 SGHTA and CDR2 FQGNSA. Losses at the gene ends were 5 bases for V and 3 bases for J; bases not matched to a gene: 8. The CDR3 spans 17 residues. CDR3 nucleotide sequence: TGTGCCAGCAGCCGCACCGGGACAGGGCTCTATAATTCACCCCTCCACTTT. Its translation is CASSRTGTGLYNSPLHF.

This rearrangement joins TRBV11-2 to TRBJ2-3, with D possibly TRBD2 on 5 matching bases. CDR3 length equals 13 residues. Per germline, CDR1 SGHAT and CDR2 FQNNGV. With 1 base removed from V and 9 bases from J, the gap between germline ends came to 11 bases. The CDR3 DNA reads TGTGCCAGCAGCTTAGTCGTGGGAGAGACGCAGTATTTT. Amino acids: CASSLVVGETQYF.

V usage is TRBV7-9 and J usage is TRBJ2-1, with a possible D match to TRBD1 (6 bases). Deletions cut 2 bases from V and 7 bases from J, with 6 bases between. This CDR3 contains 12 residues. Germline CDR1 and CDR2: SEHNR and FQNEAQ (reference sequence). In nucleotides, the CDR3 is TGTGCCAGCAGCTTACAGGGGAATGAGCAGTTCTTC. Its protein is CASSLQGNEQFF.

This clone was picked up one time. This chain connects TRBV13 to TRBJ2-5, with 8 nucleotides matching TRBD1. Germline V gene sequence: CDR1 PRHDT, CDR2 FYEKMQ (reference sequence). The V gene end was trimmed by 5 bases and the J gene end by 2 bases; junction bases not matched to a gene: 7. The CDR3 has 15 amino acids. This CDR3 is CASSLYRDRQETQYF. The CDR3 DNA reads TGTGCCAGCAGCCTATACAGGGACAGGCAAGAGACCCAGTACTTC.

The rearrangement joins TRBV30 to TRBJ2-7; D not resolved. The CDR3 spans 14 residues. V was pared by 3 bases and J by 0 bases, with 12 bases between. Germline V lookup: CDR1 GTSNPN, CDR2 SVGIG (reference sequence). This CDR3 is CAWSKASGSYEQYF. DNA for the CDR3: TGTGCCTGGAGCAAAGCCTCGGGCTCCTACGAGCAGTACTTC.

This clone was seen just once. V and J are TRBV24-1 and TRBJ2-3; 8 nucleotides agree with TRBD2. The CDR3 runs to 16 residues. The germline gives CDR1 KGHDR, CDR2 SFDVKD. V lost 9 bases, J lost 3 bases, and 13 bases stayed unmatched. CDR3 nucleotide sequence: TGTGCCACCGGCCCCTCGGGGGCGGGAGGAACAGATACGCAGTATTTT. Its translation: CATGPSGAGGTDTQYF.

The V and J genes are TRBV12-3 or TRBV12-4 and TRBJ1-2; 11 nucleotides align to TRBD1. J gave up 13 bases and V 6 bases, and 10 bases lay outside the gene matches. This CDR3 spans 13 amino acids. Written as DNA, the CDR3 is TGTGCCAGCAGCATAAGGACAGGGGGCCCGACCACCTTC. As protein: CASSIRTGGPTTF.

This clone was found a few times. The gene calls are TRBV10-3 and TRBJ2-2; no firm D call. The germline V gene has CDR1 ENHRY and CDR2 SYGVKD. The CDR3 totals 13 residues. Trimming took off 3 bases at V and 1 base at J, with 3 bases between the two ends. CDR3 loop: CAISDLNTGELFF. The CDR3 bases are TGTGCCATCAGTGACCTGAACACCGGGGAGCTGTTTTTT.

This clone was observed a handful of times. The chain joins TRBV18 to TRBJ1-2; D might be TRBD1 (6 bases). V lost 6 bases and J 3 bases, leaving 11 bases between the germline ends. CDR3 size: 13 residues. Germline loops: CDR1 KGHSH, CDR2 LQKENI. For the CDR3, the DNA is TGTGCCAGCTCGACGGGACAAGACTATGGCTACACCTTC. Protein sequence: CASSTGQDYGYTF.

This chain uses TRBV7-9 with TRBJ2-5; D perhaps matches TRBD2 (6 bases). The CDR3 has 14 amino acids. From germline, CDR1 is SEHNR and CDR2 FQNEAQ (reference sequence). The ends were cut back, 3 bases at V and 7 bases at J, with 15 bases in the middle. The CDR3 loop is CASSFTSLGGTQYF. The CDR3 nucleotides are TGTGCCAGCAGCTTCACATCTTTGGGGGGGACCCAGTACTTC.

This chain links TRBV28 with TRBJ1-5; 9 bases line up with TRBD1. CDR1 MDHEN and CDR2 SYDVKM come from the germline V gene. The CDR3 is made up of 14 amino acids. V shed 4 bases, J shed 4 bases, and the junction held 2 bases outside the gene matches. The CDR3: CASSSQGANQPQHF. CDR3 DNA: TGTGCCAGCAGTTCACAGGGGGCAAATCAGCCCCAGCATTTT.

The CDR3 sequence: CASSSDRDRNQPQHF. The CDR3 region has the DNA TGTGCCAGCAGTTCGGACAGGGATCGCAATCAGCCCCAGCATTTT. This chain joins TRBV7-2 and TRBJ1-5, with 8 bases identical to TRBD1. Germline assignment: CDR1 SGHTA and CDR2 FQGNSA. V dropped 6 bases and J dropped 2; count of bases not matched to a gene: 6. This CDR3 has 15 residues.